This TCR beta chain was identified in a study of shared clonotypes between healthy human individuals. Study context: CD4 naive and CD4 memory each took three plates per donor, while CD8 naive took two and CD8 memory one.

Of note for this clone: No antigen is known for it.

Losses at the gene ends were 3 bases for V and 10 bases for J; bases not matched to a gene: 7. CDR1 and CDR2 (germline): SEHNR, FQNEAQ (reference sequence). The CDR3 has 15 residues. CD45RO-negative cells were positively selected for CCR7, leaving out terminally differentiated effector memory CD45RA+ cells. Profiling relied on immunoSEQ multiplex PCR, and the TCRdb table lists in-frame clones only, not all of them. This sample has about 820,000 clones, with 80% to 95% found just once. Study findings and constraints: Only a few donors were included, so the genetic and exposure-history diversity represented was limited.

The sequence derives from a man aged 25 to 45 in good health. The chain uses TRBV7-9 and TRBJ1-6; 9 bases line up with TRBD1. The sample consisted of naive CD8+ T cells sorted from blood. The CDR3 protein is CASSFGDRVFSPLHF. Written as DNA, the CDR3 is TGTGCCAGCAGCTTCGGGGACAGGGTTTTCTCACCCCTCCACTTT.